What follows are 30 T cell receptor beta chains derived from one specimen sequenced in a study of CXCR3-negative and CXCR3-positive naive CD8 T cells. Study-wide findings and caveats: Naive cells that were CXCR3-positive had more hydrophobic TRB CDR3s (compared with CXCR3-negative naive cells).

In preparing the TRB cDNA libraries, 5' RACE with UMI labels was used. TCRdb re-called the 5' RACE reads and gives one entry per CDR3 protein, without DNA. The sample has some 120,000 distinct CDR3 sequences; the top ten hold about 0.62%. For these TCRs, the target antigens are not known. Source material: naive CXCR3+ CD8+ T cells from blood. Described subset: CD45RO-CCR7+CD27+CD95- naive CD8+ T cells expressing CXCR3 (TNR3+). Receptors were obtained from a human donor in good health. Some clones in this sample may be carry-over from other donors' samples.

The CDR3 spells CASSLLAGSTDTQYF. This rearrangement joins TRBV7-2 to TRBJ2-3; TCRdb's assignment of TRBD2 cannot be checked, as there is no DNA. The CDR3 length is 15 residues. In germline, CDR1 is SGHTA, CDR2 FQGNSA.

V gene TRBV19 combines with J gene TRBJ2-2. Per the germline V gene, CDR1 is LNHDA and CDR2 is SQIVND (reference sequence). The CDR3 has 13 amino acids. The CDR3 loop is CASSMGNAGELFF.

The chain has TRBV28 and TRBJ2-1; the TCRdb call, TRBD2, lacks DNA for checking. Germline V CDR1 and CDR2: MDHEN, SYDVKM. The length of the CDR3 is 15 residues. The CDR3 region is CASSFKTSGSNEQFF.

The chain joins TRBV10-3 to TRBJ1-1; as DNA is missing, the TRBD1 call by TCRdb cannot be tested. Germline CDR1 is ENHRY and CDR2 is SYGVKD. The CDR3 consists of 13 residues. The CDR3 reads CAIKGQHDTEAFF.

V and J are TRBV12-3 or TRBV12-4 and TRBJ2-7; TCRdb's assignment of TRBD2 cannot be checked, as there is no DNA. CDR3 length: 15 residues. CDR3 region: CASSFGASGRYEQYF.

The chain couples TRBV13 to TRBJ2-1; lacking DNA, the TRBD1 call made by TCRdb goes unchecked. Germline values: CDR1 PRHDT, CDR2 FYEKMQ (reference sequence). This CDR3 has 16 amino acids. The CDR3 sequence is CASSPGQGTSYNEQFF.

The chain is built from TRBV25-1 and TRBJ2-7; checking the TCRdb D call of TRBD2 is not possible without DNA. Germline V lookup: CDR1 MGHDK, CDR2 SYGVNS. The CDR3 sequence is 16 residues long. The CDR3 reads CASSEYWVGPTYEQYF.

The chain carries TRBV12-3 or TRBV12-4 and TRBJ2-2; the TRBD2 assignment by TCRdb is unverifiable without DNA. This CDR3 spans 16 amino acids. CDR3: CASSYTSGGARGELFF.

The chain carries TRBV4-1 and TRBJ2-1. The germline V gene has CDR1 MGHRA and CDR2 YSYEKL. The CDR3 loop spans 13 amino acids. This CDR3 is CASSQVAGNEQFF.

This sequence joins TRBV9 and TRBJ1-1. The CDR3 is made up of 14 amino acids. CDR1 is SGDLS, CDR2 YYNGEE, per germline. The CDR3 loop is CASTGGDRNTEAFF.

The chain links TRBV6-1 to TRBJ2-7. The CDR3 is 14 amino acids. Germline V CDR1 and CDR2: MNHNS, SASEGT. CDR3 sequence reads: CASSGGFGSYEQYF.

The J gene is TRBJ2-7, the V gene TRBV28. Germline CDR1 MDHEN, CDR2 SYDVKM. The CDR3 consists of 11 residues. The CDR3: CASSFPHEQYF. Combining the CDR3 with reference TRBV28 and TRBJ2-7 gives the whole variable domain DVKVTQSSRYLVKRTGEKVFLECVQDMDHENMFWYRQDPGLGLRLIYFSYDVKMKEKGDIPEGYSVSREKKERFSLILESASTNQTSMYLCASSFPHEQYFGPGTRLTVT.

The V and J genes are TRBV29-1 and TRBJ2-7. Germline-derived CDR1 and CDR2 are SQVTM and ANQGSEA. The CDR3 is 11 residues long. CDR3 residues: CSVPVVGEQYF.

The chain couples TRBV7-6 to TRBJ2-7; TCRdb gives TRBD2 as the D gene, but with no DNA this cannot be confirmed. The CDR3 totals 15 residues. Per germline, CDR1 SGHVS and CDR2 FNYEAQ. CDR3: CASSPLAGGTYEQYF.

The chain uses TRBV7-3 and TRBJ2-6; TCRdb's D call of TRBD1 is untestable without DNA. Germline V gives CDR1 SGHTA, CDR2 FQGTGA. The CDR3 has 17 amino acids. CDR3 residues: CASSSHLAPSGANVLTF.

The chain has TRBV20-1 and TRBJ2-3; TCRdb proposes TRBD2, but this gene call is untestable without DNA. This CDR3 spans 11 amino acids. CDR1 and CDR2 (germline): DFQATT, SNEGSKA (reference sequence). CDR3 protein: CSAQRGIPQYF.

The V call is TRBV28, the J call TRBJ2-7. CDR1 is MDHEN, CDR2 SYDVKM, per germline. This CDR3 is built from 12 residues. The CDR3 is CASLGRSYEQYF.

The CDR3 reads CASSTWTGEQFF. The rearrangement links TRBV19 to TRBJ2-1; TCRdb reports TRBD1, a call that lacks DNA to check it against. This CDR3 spans 12 amino acids. Germline values: CDR1 LNHDA, CDR2 SQIVND (reference sequence).

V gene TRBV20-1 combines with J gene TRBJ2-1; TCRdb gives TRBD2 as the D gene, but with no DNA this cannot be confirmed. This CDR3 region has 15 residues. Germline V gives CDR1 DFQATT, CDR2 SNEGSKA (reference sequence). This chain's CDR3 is CSARDPTRAYNEQFF.

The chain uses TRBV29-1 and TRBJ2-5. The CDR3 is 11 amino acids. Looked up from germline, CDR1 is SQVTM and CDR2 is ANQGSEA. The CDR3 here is CSVVGGETQYF.

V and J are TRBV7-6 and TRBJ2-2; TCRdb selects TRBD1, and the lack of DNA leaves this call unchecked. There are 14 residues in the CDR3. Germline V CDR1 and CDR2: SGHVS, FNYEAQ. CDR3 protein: CASSLGSWAGELFF.

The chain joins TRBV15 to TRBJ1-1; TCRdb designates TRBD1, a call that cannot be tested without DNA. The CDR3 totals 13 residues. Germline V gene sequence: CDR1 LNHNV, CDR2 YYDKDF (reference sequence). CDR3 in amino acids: CATSRKQGTEAFF.

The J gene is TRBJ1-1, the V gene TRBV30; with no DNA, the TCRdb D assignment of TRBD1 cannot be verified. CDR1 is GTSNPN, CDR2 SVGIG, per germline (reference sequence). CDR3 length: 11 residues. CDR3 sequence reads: CAWTEGGEAFF.

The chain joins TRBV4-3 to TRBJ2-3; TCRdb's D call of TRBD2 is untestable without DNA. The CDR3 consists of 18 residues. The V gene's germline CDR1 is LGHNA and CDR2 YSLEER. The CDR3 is CASSQDVERGVLADTQYF.

This CDR3 is CASSLTNSGGNYEQYF. V usage is TRBV7-6 and J usage is TRBJ2-7; TCRdb's D call, TRBD2, is unchecked because there is no DNA. This CDR3 region has 16 residues. CDR1 and CDR2 (germline): SGHVS, FNYEAQ.

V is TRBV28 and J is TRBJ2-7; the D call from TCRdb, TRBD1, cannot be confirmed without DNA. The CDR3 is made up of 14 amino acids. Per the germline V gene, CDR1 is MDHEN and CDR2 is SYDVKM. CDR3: CASRTGTAAYEQYF.

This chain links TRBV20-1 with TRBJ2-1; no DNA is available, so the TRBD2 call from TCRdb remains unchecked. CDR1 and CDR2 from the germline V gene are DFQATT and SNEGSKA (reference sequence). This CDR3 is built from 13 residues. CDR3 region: CSAREEGVGEQFF.

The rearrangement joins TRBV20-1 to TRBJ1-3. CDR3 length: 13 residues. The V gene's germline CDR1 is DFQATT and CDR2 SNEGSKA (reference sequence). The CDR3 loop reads CSARELSGNTIYF.

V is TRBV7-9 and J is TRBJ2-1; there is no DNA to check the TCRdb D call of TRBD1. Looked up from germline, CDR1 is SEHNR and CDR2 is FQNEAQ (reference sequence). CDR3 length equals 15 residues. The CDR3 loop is CASSFGGGEINEQFF.

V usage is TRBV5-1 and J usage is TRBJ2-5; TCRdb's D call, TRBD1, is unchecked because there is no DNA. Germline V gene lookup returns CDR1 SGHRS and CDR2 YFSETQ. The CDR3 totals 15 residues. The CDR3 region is CASSSSGGAEETQYF.